This TCR beta chain was sequenced during a study of shared clonotypes between healthy human individuals. Donors included only healthy HIV-negative adults lacking recent acute infections or vaccinations. Clones were read by immunoSEQ multiplex PCR, and TCRdb kept only the in-frame ones, dropping some. The sample yields about 460,000 clones, 77% seen once. With regard to this clone: Antigen unknown.

Overall study results and limits: Limited genetic and exposure-history diversity came from having few donors.

The length of the CDR3 is 13 residues. Germline V gives CDR1 SEHNR, CDR2 FQNEAQ (reference sequence). With 5 bases removed from V and 5 bases from J, the gap between germline ends came to 12 bases. Sequencing used PBMCs. This chain uses TRBV7-9 with TRBJ1-2; maybe TRBD1 (5 bases). The receptor's source is a middle-aged woman in good health. Some clones in this sample may be carry-over from other donors' samples. The chain's CDR3 is CASSPGTRYGYTF. The CDR3 DNA reads TGTGCCAGCAGCCCGGGGACCCGATATGGCTACACCTTC. Combining the CDR3 with reference TRBV7-9 and TRBJ1-2 gives the whole variable domain DTGVSQNPRHKITKRGQNVTFRCDPISEHNRLYWYRQTLGQGPEFLTYFQNEAQLEKSRLLSDRFSAERPKGSFSTLEIQRTEQGDSAMYLCASSPGTRYGYTFGSGTRLTVV.